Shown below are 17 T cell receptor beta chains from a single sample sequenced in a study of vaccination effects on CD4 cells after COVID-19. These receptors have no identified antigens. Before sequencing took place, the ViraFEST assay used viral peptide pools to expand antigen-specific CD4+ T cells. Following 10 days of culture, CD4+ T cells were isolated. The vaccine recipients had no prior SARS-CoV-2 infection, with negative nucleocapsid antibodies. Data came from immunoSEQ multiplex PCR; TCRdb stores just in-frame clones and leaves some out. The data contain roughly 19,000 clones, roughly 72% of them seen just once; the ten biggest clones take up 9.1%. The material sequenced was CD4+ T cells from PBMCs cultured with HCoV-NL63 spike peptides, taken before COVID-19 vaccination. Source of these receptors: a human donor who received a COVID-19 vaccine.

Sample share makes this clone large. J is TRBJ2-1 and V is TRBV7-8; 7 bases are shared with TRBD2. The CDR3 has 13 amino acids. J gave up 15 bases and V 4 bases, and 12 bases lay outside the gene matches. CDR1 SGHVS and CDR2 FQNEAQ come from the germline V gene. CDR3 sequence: CASSSTELAVPFF. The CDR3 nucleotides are TGTGCCAGCAGCTCGACCGAGCTAGCGGTGCCGTTCTTC.

DNA of the CDR3: TGTGCCACCAGCAGGGACAGGGGAGCTGAAAAACTGTTTTTT. This gives the protein CATSRDRGAEKLFF. The chain recombines TRBV15 with TRBJ1-4; 9 bases align to TRBD1. This CDR3 region has 14 residues. The J segment lost 7 bases and the V segment lost 3 bases, leaving 3 bases of the junction unmatched. Per the germline V gene, CDR1 is LNHNV and CDR2 is YYDKDF (reference sequence).

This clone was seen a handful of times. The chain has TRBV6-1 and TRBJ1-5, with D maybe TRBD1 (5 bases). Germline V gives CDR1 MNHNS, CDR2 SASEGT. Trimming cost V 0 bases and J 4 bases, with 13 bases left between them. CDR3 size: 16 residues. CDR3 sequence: CASSEAWQGGNQPQHF. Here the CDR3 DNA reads TGTGCCAGCAGTGAAGCGTGGCAGGGAGGTAATCAGCCCCAGCATTTT.

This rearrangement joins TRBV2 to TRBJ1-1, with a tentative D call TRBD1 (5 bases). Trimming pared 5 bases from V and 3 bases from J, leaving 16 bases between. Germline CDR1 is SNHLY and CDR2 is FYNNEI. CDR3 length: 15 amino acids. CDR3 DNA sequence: TGTGCCAGCAGTAGGTTCGGGGGAGAGGACACTGAAGCTTTCTTT. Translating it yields CASSRFGGEDTEAFF.

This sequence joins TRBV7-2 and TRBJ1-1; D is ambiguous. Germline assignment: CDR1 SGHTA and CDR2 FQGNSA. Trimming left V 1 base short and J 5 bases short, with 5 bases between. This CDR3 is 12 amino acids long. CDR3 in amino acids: CASSLVSTEAFF. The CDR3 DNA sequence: TGTGCCAGCAGCTTAGTGTCGACTGAAGCTTTCTTT.

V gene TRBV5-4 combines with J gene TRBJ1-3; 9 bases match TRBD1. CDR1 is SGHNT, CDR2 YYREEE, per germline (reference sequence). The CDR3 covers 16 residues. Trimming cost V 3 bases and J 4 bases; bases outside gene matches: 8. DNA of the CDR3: TGTGCCAGCAGCTACCGAACAGGGGGCGACGGAAACACCATATATTTT. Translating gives CASSYRTGGDGNTIYF. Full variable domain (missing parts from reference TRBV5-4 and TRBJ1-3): ETGVTQSPTHLIKTRGQQVTLRCSSQSGHNTVSWYQQALGQGPQFIFQYYREEENGRGNFPPRFSGLQFPNYSSELNVNALELDDSALYLCASSYRTGGDGNTIYFGEGSWLTVV.

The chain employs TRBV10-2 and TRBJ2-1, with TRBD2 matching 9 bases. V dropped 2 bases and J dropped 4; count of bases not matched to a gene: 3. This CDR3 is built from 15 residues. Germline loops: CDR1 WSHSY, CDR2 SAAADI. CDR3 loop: CASSEAGGGYNEQFF. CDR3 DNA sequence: TGCGCCAGCAGTGAGGCGGGAGGGGGGTACAATGAGCAGTTCTTC.

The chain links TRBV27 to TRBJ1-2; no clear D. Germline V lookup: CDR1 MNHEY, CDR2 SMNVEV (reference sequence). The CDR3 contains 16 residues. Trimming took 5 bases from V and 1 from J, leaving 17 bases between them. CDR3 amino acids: CASSREAGMLNYGYTF. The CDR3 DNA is TGTGCCAGCAGTCGAGAGGCAGGTATGCTTAACTATGGCTACACCTTC.

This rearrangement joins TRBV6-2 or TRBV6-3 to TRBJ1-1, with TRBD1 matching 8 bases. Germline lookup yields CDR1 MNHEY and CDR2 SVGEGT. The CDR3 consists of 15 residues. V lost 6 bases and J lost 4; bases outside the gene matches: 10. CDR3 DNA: TGTGCCAGCAGCCCCGTTGGACAGGGACTCACTGAAGCTTTCTTT. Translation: CASSPVGQGLTEAFF.

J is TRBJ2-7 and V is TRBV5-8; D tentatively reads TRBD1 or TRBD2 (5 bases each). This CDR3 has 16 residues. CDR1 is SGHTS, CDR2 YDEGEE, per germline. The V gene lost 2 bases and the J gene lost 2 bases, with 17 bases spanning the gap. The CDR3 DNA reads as TGTGCCAGCAGCTTCGATGGGGGAGCTTTTGCCTACGAGCAGTACTTC. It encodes CASSFDGGAFAYEQYF.

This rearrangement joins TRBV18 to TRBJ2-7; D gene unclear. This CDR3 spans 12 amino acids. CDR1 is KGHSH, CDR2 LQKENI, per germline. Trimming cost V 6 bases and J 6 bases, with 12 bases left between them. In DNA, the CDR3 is TGTGCCAGCTCTCAAACTACACGCGAGCAGTACTTC. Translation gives CASSQTTREQYF.

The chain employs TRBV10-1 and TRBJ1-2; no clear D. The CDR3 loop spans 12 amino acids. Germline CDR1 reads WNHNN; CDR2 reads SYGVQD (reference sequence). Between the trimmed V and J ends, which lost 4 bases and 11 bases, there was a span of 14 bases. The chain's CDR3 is CASSGPGRRYTF. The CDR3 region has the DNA TGCGCCAGCAGTGGTCCGGGCAGGAGGTACACCTTC.

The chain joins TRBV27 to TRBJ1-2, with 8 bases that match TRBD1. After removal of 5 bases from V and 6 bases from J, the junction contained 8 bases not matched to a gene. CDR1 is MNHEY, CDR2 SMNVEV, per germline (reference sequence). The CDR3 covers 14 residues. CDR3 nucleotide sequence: TGTGCCAGCAGTGTAAACAGGGGGGAAAATGGCTACACCTTC. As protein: CASSVNRGENGYTF.

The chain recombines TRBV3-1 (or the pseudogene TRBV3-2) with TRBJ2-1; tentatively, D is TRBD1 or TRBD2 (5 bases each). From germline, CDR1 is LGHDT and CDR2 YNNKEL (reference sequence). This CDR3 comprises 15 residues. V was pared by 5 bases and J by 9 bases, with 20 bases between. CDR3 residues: CASSGLGTVQAEQFF. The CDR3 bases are TGTGCCAGCAGCGGCTTGGGGACGGTGCAAGCTGAGCAGTTCTTC.

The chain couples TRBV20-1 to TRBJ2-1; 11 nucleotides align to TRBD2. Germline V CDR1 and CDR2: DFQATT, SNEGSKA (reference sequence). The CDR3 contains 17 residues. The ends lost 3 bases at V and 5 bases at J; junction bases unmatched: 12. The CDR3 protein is CSASSLAGGFDDNEQFF. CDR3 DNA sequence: TGCAGTGCTAGTAGTCTAGCGGGAGGCTTTGACGACAATGAGCAGTTCTTC.

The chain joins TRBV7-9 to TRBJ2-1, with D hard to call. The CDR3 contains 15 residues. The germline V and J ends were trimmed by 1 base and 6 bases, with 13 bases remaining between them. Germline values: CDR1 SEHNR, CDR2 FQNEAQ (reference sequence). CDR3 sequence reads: CASSLEGLVFNEQFF. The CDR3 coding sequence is TGTGCCAGCAGCTTAGAAGGTCTAGTTTTCAATGAGCAGTTCTTC.

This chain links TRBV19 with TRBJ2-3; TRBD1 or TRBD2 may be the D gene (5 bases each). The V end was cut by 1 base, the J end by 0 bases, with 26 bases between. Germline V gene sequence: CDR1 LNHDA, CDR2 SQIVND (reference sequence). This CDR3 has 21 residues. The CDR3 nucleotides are TGTGCCAGTAGTATAGGGGGGAGTTGGGGGTGGACACGATCTAGCACAGATACGCAGTATTTT. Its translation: CASSIGGSWGWTRSSTDTQYF.